A selection of T cell receptor beta chains follows, all from one sample in a study of post-analysis software for immune sequencing data. TCRdb re-called the PCR reads with MiXCR, one entry per CDR3 protein. The repertoire has about 540,000 distinct CDR3 sequences, roughly 34% of them found once; the top ten carry 5% to 6%. Sequences were obtained from blood. Source of these receptors: a girl aged 2-17 years with multiple sclerosis. CDR3s include the opening cysteine and the closing phenylalanine or tryptophan. A D gene is named only where the DNA matches it firmly. Only some rows state a clone size, as once, few, many or a class for expanded clones.

v_call,d_call,j_call,clone_size,cdr3_nt,cdr3_aa
TRBV28,.,TRBJ2-1,.,TGTGCCAGCAGTTTTTGGGGGGAGCAGTTCTTC,CASSFWGEQFF
TRBV6-2/TRBV6-3,TRBD1,TRBJ1-5,.,TGTGCCAGCAGACGGGACAGGGGGAGCAATCAGCCCCAGCATTTT,CASRRDRGSNQPQHF
TRBV27,TRBD1,TRBJ1-1,many,TGTGCCAGCAGTACAAACAGGGGTCCTGAAGCTTTCTTT,CASSTNRGPEAFF
TRBV2,TRBD1,TRBJ2-1,.,TGTGCCAGCAGTACCCCGGGACAGGGAGCCTCCTACAATGAGCAGTTCTTC,CASSTPGQGASYNEQFF
TRBV10-3,.,TRBJ2-5,.,TGTGCCGCCTCCCCCAGCCCGGAGACGGAGACCCAGTACTTC,CAASPSPETETQYF
TRBV7-2,.,TRBJ1-2,.,TGTGCCAGCAGCTTAGGAGGAGTGGTGGGGTATGGCTACACCTTC,CASSLGGVVGYGYTF
TRBV15,.,TRBJ1-6,.,TGTGCCACCAGCTTCGGCCAGAAGGGCTATAATTCACCCCTCCACTTT,CATSFGQKGYNSPLHF
TRBV4-1,.,TRBJ2-7,.,TGCGCCAGCAGCCAAGTCGCCGGGAGCCCCTACGAGCAGTACTTC,CASSQVAGSPYEQYF
TRBV20-1,TRBD2,TRBJ2-1,.,TGCAGTGCTTCGCTAGCGGGGGGGTTAGACAATGAGCAGTTCTTC,CSASLAGGLDNEQFF
TRBV5-1,TRBD2,TRBJ2-7,few,TGCGCCAGCAGCCAGACTAGCGGGGGTTTCTCCTACGAGCAGTACTTC,CASSQTSGGFSYEQYF
TRBV10-3,TRBD2,TRBJ2-5,.,TGTGCCATCAGACAAGGGACTAGCGGCCAAGAGACCCAGTACTTC,CAIRQGTSGQETQYF
TRBV11-2,TRBD1,TRBJ1-2,.,TGTGCCAGCAGCATTTATTCAGGGACAGGGGATGGCTACACCTTC,CASSIYSGTGDGYTF